The 9 T cell receptor beta chains presented below share a single source sample, sequenced in a study of OX40 agonist ivuxolimab in advanced cancers. The method was immunoSEQ multiplex PCR; TCRdb's version includes in-frame clones alone and lacks a portion of them. The sample carries 95,000 to 100,000 clones, approximately 83% recorded once. Here the sequenced sample was CD4+ or CD8+ T cells sorted from blood, taken in a trial of the OX40 agonist ivuxolimab. The source is an adult with an advanced solid tumor such as melanoma, head and neck, liver or kidney cancer.

The chain links TRBV5-4 to TRBJ2-5, with unresolved D. Germline CDR1 and CDR2: SGHNT and YYREEE (reference sequence). This CDR3 has 15 amino acids. The V gene lost 1 base and the J gene lost 2 bases, with 12 bases spanning the gap. CDR3 region: CASSLREGRQETQYF. The DNA of the CDR3 is TGTGCCAGCAGCTTGAGGGAAGGGCGGCAAGAGACCCAGTACTTC.

This rearrangement joins TRBV5-1 to TRBJ2-1; D may be TRBD1 or TRBD2 (6 bases each). The CDR3 consists of 14 residues. Germline values: CDR1 SGHRS, CDR2 YFSETQ. Trimming took off 4 bases at V and 8 bases at J, with 16 bases between the two ends. In DNA form, the CDR3 reads TGCGCCAGCAGCCTGGAAAGGAGGGGGGATGAGCAGTTCTTC. It codes for CASSLERRGDEQFF. The whole variable domain, remainder taken from reference TRBV5-1 and TRBJ2-1, is KAGVTQTPRYLIKTRGQQVTLSCSPISGHRSVSWYQQTPGQGLQFLFEYFSETQRNKGNFPGRFSGRQFSNSRSEMNVSTLELGDSALYLCASSLERRGDEQFFGPGTRLTVL.

The chain links TRBV21-1 to TRBJ2-7. TRBV21-1 is given as a pseudogene. The CDR3 spans 13 residues. Here the CDR3 DNA reads TGTGCCAGCAGCCCCGGGGCTACCTACGAGCAGTACTTC. This codes for CASSPGATYEQYF.

The genes are TRBV7-2 and TRBJ1-4, with D tentatively TRBD1 (5 bases). The CDR3 loop spans 16 amino acids. CDR1 and CDR2 from the germline V gene are SGHTA and FQGNSA. V lost 5 bases and J 5 bases, leaving 18 bases between the germline ends. In nucleotides, the CDR3 is TGTGCCAGCAGCCTGGCCGGTGGGACCGGGAATGAAAAACTGTTTTTT. Protein product: CASSLAGGTGNEKLFF.

The rearrangement joins TRBV5-6 to TRBJ1-5; 8 nucleotides agree with TRBD1. Germline V CDR1 and CDR2: SGHDT, YYEEEE. The V gene end was trimmed by 3 bases and the J gene end by 0 bases; junction bases not matched to a gene: 5. This CDR3 has 16 residues. CDR3 DNA: TGTGCCAGCAGCTCTAGGACAGGGAATAGCAATCAGCCCCAGCATTTT. It specifies CASSSRTGNSNQPQHF. The whole variable domain, remainder taken from reference TRBV5-6 and TRBJ1-5, is DAGVTQSPTHLIKTRGQQVTLRCSPKSGHDTVSWYQQALGQGPQFIFQYYEEEERQRGNFPDRFSGHQFPNYSSELNVNALLLGDSALYLCASSSRTGNSNQPQHFGDGTRLSIL.

V gene TRBV7-2 combines with J gene TRBJ1-1; no clear D gene. This CDR3 is 15 amino acids long. The germline gives CDR1 SGHTA, CDR2 FQGNSA. V was cut by 1 base and J by 6 bases, with 15 bases left in between. CDR3 sequence (DNA): TGTGCCAGCAGCTTAGATCTATCCCAAGGCGCTGAAGCTTTCTTT. Its translation is CASSLDLSQGAEAFF.

This chain's CDR3 is CASRPGGIAKNIQYF. In DNA form, the CDR3 reads TGTGCCAGCAGGCCGGGGGGGATAGCCAAAAACATTCAGTACTTC. J is TRBJ2-4 and V is TRBV6-1, with 8 bases matching TRBD2. Looked up from germline, CDR1 is MNHNS and CDR2 is SASEGT. Losses at the gene ends were 6 bases for V and 0 bases for J; bases not matched to a gene: 4. This CDR3 is 15 amino acids long.

The chain combines TRBV7-2 with TRBJ1-6; D remains ambiguous. The V gene's germline CDR1 is SGHTA and CDR2 FQGNSA. The CDR3 is 16 amino acids. V was trimmed by 3 bases and J by 0 bases, leaving 9 bases between them. This chain's CDR3 is CASSFTSHSYNSPLHF. Here the CDR3 DNA reads TGTGCCAGCAGCTTCACCAGTCACTCCTATAATTCACCCCTCCACTTT.

A remark on this clone: One end of the junction is discordant with germline, which a read error may explain. J is TRBJ2-3 and V is TRBV7-2; the match to TRBD2 covers 10 bases. Germline assignment: CDR1 SGHTA and CDR2 FQGNSA. This CDR3 comprises 14 residues. The CDR3 is CASNLAGGKDTQYF. Here the CDR3 DNA reads TGTGCCAGCAACTTAGCGGGGGGCAAAGATACGCAGTATTTT.